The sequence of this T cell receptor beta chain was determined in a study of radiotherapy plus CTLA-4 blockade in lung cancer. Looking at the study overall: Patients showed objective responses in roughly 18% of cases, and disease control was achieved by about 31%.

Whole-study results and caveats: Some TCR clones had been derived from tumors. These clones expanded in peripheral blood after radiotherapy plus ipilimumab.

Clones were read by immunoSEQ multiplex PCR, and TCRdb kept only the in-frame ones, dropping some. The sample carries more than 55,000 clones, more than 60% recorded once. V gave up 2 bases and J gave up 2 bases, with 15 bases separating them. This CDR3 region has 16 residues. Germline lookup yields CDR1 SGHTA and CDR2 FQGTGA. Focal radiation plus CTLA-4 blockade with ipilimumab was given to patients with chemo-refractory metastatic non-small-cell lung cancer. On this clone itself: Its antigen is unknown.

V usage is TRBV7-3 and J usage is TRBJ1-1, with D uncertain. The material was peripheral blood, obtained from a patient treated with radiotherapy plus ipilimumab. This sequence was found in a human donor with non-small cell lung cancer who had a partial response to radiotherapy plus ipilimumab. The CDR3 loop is CASSLSEVARNTEAFF. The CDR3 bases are TGTGCCAGCAGCTTATCGGAGGTAGCGCGAAACACTGAAGCTTTCTTT.